These 15 T cell receptor beta chains were sequenced from one sample in a study of blood T cell repertoires in COVID-19. TCRdb's table, derived via immunoSEQ multiplex PCR, lists solely in-frame clones and lacks some. The sample holds roughly 200,000 clones; roughly 90% are singletons and the top ten take about 4%. The sequencing input was PBMCs or T cells enriched from blood (not recorded which). These receptors all stem from a middle-aged woman with acute COVID-19.

V is TRBV19 and J is TRBJ1-1, with 12 nucleotides matching TRBD1. The junction had 12 bases not matched to a gene; V was cut back by 5 bases and J by 5 bases. Germline CDR1 reads LNHDA; CDR2 reads SQIVND (reference sequence). CDR3 length equals 17 residues. The CDR3 DNA reads as TGTGCCAGTAGTCTTACGGGACAGGGGGCTTTAGGAACTGAAGCTTTCTTT. Translating it yields CASSLTGQGALGTEAFF.

CDR3 bases: TGCGCCAGCAGCTTGGACGGGAGGAGTCACTATGGCTACACCTTC. It yields the protein CASSLDGRSHYGYTF. V is TRBV5-1 and J is TRBJ1-2; no clear D gene. The V gene's germline CDR1 is SGHRS and CDR2 YFSETQ. The CDR3 runs to 15 residues. Trimming shortened V by 0 bases and J by 3 bases, and 12 bases separated the two germline ends. Based on the CDR3 plus reference TRBV5-1 and TRBJ1-2, the full variable domain is KAGVTQTPRYLIKTRGQQVTLSCSPISGHRSVSWYQQTPGQGLQFLFEYFSETQRNKGNFPGRFSGRQFSNSRSEMNVSTLELGDSALYLCASSLDGRSHYGYTFGSGTRLTVV.

This sequence joins TRBV27 and TRBJ1-2; D is perhaps TRBD1 (5 bases). Germline V gene lookup returns CDR1 MNHEY and CDR2 SMNVEV (reference sequence). Trimming took 5 bases from V and 9 from J, leaving 22 bases between them. The CDR3 contains 15 residues. CDR3 region: CASSEGRGAGESYTF. The CDR3 nucleotides read TGTGCCAGCAGTGAAGGGAGGGGCGCCGGTGAAAGCTACACCTTC.

The chain links TRBV19 to TRBJ2-1, with 10 bases that match TRBD2. V shed 6 bases, J shed 15 bases, and the junction held 11 bases outside the gene matches. The germline V gene has CDR1 LNHDA and CDR2 SQIVND (reference sequence). This CDR3 comprises 13 residues. DNA of the CDR3: TGTGCCAGTAGCCTCATTAGCGGGGGGCCCCTGTTCTTC. Its translation: CASSLISGGPLFF. The full variable domain, completed using reference TRBV19 and TRBJ2-1, is DGGITQSPKYLFRKEGQNVTLSCEQNLNHDAMYWYRQDPGQGLRLIYYSQIVNDFQKGDIAEGYSVSREKKESFPLTVTSAQKNPTAFYLCASSLISGGPLFFGPGTRLTVL.

The rearrangement uses TRBV27 and TRBJ1-1; unclear D gene. The CDR3 spans 15 residues. Trimming took 5 bases from V and 1 from J, leaving 14 bases between them. Germline loops: CDR1 MNHEY, CDR2 SMNVEV (reference sequence). The chain's CDR3 is CASSPFRIPNTEAFF. The CDR3 coding sequence is TGTGCCAGCAGTCCGTTTAGAATACCGAACACTGAAGCTTTCTTT.

V is TRBV5-1 and J is TRBJ2-7, with 7 bases that match TRBD1. CDR3 length: 13 residues. Germline CDR1 SGHRS, CDR2 YFSETQ. Losses at the gene ends were 3 bases for V and 6 bases for J; bases not matched to a gene: 6. DNA for the CDR3: TGCGCCAGCAGCTACGGACAGGACGGCGAGCAGTACGTC. Translation: CASSYGQDGEQYV.

V gene TRBV11-2 combines with J gene TRBJ2-2; TRBD1 matches 7 bases. V shed 5 bases, J shed 2 bases, and the junction held 14 bases outside the gene matches. The germline V gene has CDR1 SGHAT and CDR2 FQNNGV. CDR3 length equals 18 residues. CDR3: CASSPGGNPGGNTGELFF. The CDR3 coding sequence is TGTGCCAGCAGCCCTGGGGGAAATCCAGGGGGTAACACCGGGGAGCTGTTTTTT.

This rearrangement joins TRBV4-3 to TRBJ1-2, with TRBD1 identical over 7 bases. The trim removed 4 bases at V and 7 bases at J, leaving 6 bases unmatched. Germline assignment: CDR1 LGHNA and CDR2 YSLEER. The CDR3 has 13 amino acids. CDR3 DNA: TGCGCCAGCAGCCCAGGGACAGAGGTTGGCTACACCTTC. Its protein is CASSPGTEVGYTF.

V is TRBV7-3 and J is TRBJ1-1; no definite D call. From germline, CDR1 is SGHTA and CDR2 FQGTGA. V gave up 2 bases and J gave up 1 base, with 5 bases separating them. CDR3 length equals 13 residues. The CDR3 loop reads CASSLVRNTEAFF. The CDR3 coding sequence is TGTGCCAGCAGCTTAGTTAGGAACACTGAAGCTTTCTTT.

Remarks on this clone: Other DNA sequences in the sample encode the same CDR3. V usage is TRBV18 and J usage is TRBJ1-1, with D possibly matching TRBD1 (6 bases). Trimming stripped 5 bases from V and 1 base from J, with 8 bases between. Germline-derived CDR1 and CDR2 are KGHSH and LQKENI. The CDR3 sequence is 13 residues long. DNA of the CDR3: TGTGCCAGCTCATCGGGACAGAACACTGAAGCTTTCTTT. It translates to CASSSGQNTEAFF.

V gene TRBV19 combines with J gene TRBJ1-3; D unresolved. V dropped 0 bases and J dropped 0 bases, with 3 bases sitting between them. This CDR3 has 14 amino acids. Germline CDR1 and CDR2: LNHDA and SQIVND (reference sequence). The CDR3 loop is CASSIDSSGNTIYF. The CDR3 coding sequence is TGTGCCAGTAGTATAGACTCCTCTGGAAACACCATATATTTT.

This chain links TRBV19 with TRBJ2-1; TRBD2 matches 7 bases. CDR1 is LNHDA and CDR2 is SQIVND in the germline V gene (reference sequence). The CDR3 has 15 amino acids. The V gene end was trimmed by 5 bases and the J gene end by 0 bases; junction bases not matched to a gene: 4. The CDR3: CASSLSGNSYNEQFF. The DNA of the CDR3 is TGTGCCAGTAGTCTGAGCGGGAACTCCTACAATGAGCAGTTCTTC.

This clone appeared a single time. The rearrangement uses TRBV18 and TRBJ1-6; no clear D. This CDR3 is built from 15 residues. Germline CDR1 KGHSH, CDR2 LQKENI. V shed 3 bases and J shed 7 bases, with 13 bases lying between them. This chain's CDR3 is CASSPDPAGNSPLHF. In DNA form, the CDR3 reads TGTGCCAGCTCACCCGACCCAGCGGGAAATTCACCCCTCCACTTT.

The rearrangement uses TRBV6-5 and TRBJ1-3, with TRBD1 as a possible D gene (6 bases). The germline V gene encodes CDR1 MNHEY and CDR2 SVGAGI. Trimming stripped 4 bases from V and 2 bases from J, with 9 bases between. The CDR3 extends over 14 amino acids. DNA of the CDR3: TGTGCCAGCAGTTTCGGGACACCTGGAAACACCATATATTTT. This encodes CASSFGTPGNTIYF.

The chain uses TRBV4-1 and TRBJ2-1, with 12 bases that match TRBD2. The CDR3 runs 15 residues. J gave up 4 bases and V 4 bases, and 2 bases lay outside the gene matches. From germline, CDR1 is MGHRA and CDR2 YSYEKL. The DNA of the CDR3 is TGCGCCAGCAGCCTAGGACTAGCGGGGTACAATGAGCAGTTCTTC. Translation: CASSLGLAGYNEQFF.